A single T cell receptor beta chain is shown here with its context. The antigen is not known. The data were taken from a study of cytomegalovirus exposure and HLA in healthy donors. PCR amplification relied on 60 Vbeta primers (plus 13 Jbeta primers). TCRdb's table, derived via immunoSEQ multiplex PCR, lists solely in-frame clones and lacks some. The repertoire consists of roughly 140,000 clones, with 70% to 85% occurring once and the leading ten covering approximately 2.4%. Study findings and constraints: Later work found that TCR association rates differed between HLA loci; DRB1 had the most and HLA-C the fewest. A later analysis reportedly found that, within productive TCRs, an Asian-associated ancestry cluster had fewer N-insertions than the mean observed across the roughly 610 donors.

This CDR3 has 21 amino acids. The trim removed 3 bases at V and 4 bases at J, leaving 22 bases unmatched. Germline V gene data show CDR1 as MGHRA and CDR2 as YSYEKL. The chain uses TRBV4-1 and TRBJ2-2; TRBD2 aligns across 8 bases. The sequencing sample was made of PBMCs. The receptor was isolated from a male donor in good health and CMV-seronegative. CDR3 bases: TGCGCCAGCAGCCACGACAGAGGAAAGACTAGCGCACCTCCCCCCACCGGGGAGCTGTTTTTT. Translation gives CASSHDRGKTSAPPPTGELFF.